Listed below are T cell receptor beta chains from one sample, sequenced in a study of blood T cell repertoires in COVID-19. Assay used: immunoSEQ multiplex PCR; TCRdb lists only in-frame clones, some missing. The table records hundreds of thousands of clones, approximately 80% of them present only once. The source material was peripheral blood. All receptors derive from a man aged 40-50 years with acute or convalescent COVID-19. Each CDR3 is given with its conserved first and last residue. The D gene is left open where the match is weak. Size is omitted from some rows. Given values are once, few, many or a class for expanded clones.

cdr3_aa cdr3_nt clone_size j_call d_call v_call cdr3_length
CASSLTGSWQPQHF TGTGCCAGCAGTTTAACCGGGTCATGGCAGCCCCAGCATTTT - TRBJ1-5 - TRBV28 14
CASSLGRTSEPQFF TGTGCCAGCAGCTTAGGCCGGACTAGCGAGCCGCAGTTCTTC - TRBJ2-1 TRBD2 TRBV7-2 14
CASSLDLQGAGELFF TGCGCCAGCAGCTTGGACCTCCAAGGAGCCGGGGAGCTGTTTTTT - TRBJ2-2 - TRBV5-1 15
CASSRRQPMTSEQFF TGCGCCAGCAGCCGCAGACAGCCTATGACCAGCGAGCAGTTCTTC - TRBJ2-1 - TRBV4-1 15
CSVAPGQGNQPQHF TGCAGCGTTGCCCCTGGACAGGGGAATCAGCCCCAGCATTTT - TRBJ1-5 TRBD1 TRBV29-1 14
CASSLSPSQETQYF TGTGCCAGCAGCTTGAGTCCTAGCCAAGAGACCCAGTACTTC few TRBJ2-5 - TRBV5-5 14
CASRIRQGQAFF TGTGCCAGTAGGATAAGACAGGGCCAAGCTTTCTTT - TRBJ1-1 TRBD1 TRBV19 12
CASSDGQQEGYTF TGTGCCAGCAGCGACGGACAGCAAGAAGGCTACACCTTC - TRBJ1-2 - TRBV6-5 13
CASSPGGADQETQYF TGCGCCAGCAGCCCGGGGGGGGCGGACCAAGAGACCCAGTACTTC - TRBJ2-5 TRBD2 TRBV5-1 15
CASSVGGLAGVEEQFF TGTGCCAGCAGTGTCGGGGGACTAGCGGGAGTAGAAGAGCAGTTCTTC - TRBJ2-1 TRBD2 TRBV2 16
CASSPFRGTGELFF TGTGCCAGCAGCCCGTTTAGAGGCACCGGGGAGCTGTTTTTT once TRBJ2-2 - TRBV7-2 14
CASSIGRGSEAFF TGTGCCAGCAGCATCGGCCGGGGATCTGAAGCTTTCTTT once TRBJ1-1 - TRBV12-3/TRBV12-4 13
CASSPGYRELANEKLFF TGTGCCAGCAGCCCCGGGTACAGGGAGCTGGCTAATGAAAAACTGTTTTTT - TRBJ1-4 - TRBV4-2 17
CASSFDRGNDQPQHF TGTGCCAGCAGCTTTGACAGGGGTAACGATCAGCCCCAGCATTTT - TRBJ1-5 TRBD1 TRBV2 15
CASSSSVGLAGTYTQYF TGTGCCAGCAGCTCTTCTGTGGGACTAGCGGGAACGTATACGCAGTATTTT few TRBJ2-3 TRBD2 TRBV7-9 17
CASSVNNGGYNEQFF TGTGCCAGCAGTGTGAATAACGGGGGCTACAATGAGCAGTTCTTC - TRBJ2-1 - TRBV2 15
CASSLLAGGKNEQFF TGCGCCAGCAGCCTACTAGCGGGAGGGAAGAATGAGCAGTTCTTC - TRBJ2-1 TRBD2 TRBV5-1 15
CVRSSPRGGYTF TGTGTCAGAAGCAGCCCGCGGGGGGGCTACACCTTC - TRBJ1-2 - TRBV7-5 12
CASSQDWATGREGGTDTQYF TGCGCCAGCAGCCAAGATTGGGCCACTGGGCGGGAGGGCGGAACAGATACGCAGTATTTT - TRBJ2-3 TRBD2 TRBV4-3 20
CASSYTGFGETQYF TGTGCCAGCAGTTACACGGGGTTTGGGGAGACCCAGTACTTC - TRBJ2-5 - TRBV6-5 14
CASSPGLAAYYEQYF TGTGCCAGCAGCCCTGGCCTAGCGGCGTACTACGAGCAGTACTTC - TRBJ2-7 TRBD2 TRBV7-9 15
CATTILEGVFTEAFF TGCGCCACCACCATACTTGAGGGGGTTTTCACTGAAGCTTTCTTT - TRBJ1-1 - TRBV4-1 15
CASSLYRDRSSGYTF TGTGCCAGCAGTTTATATCGAGACAGAAGTTCTGGCTACACCTTC - TRBJ1-2 - TRBV27 15
CASSLDGGVNTEAFF TGTGCCAGTAGTCTCGACGGGGGGGTGAACACTGAAGCTTTCTTT - TRBJ1-1 - TRBV19 15
CASSQRRGTEAFF TGTGCCAGCAGCCAACGGAGAGGCACTGAAGCTTTCTTT once TRBJ1-1 - TRBV3-1/TRBV3-2 13
CASSPGRGDDTEAFF TGTGCCAGCAGCCCGGGGAGGGGCGATGACACTGAAGCTTTCTTT - TRBJ1-1 - TRBV9 15
CASSYRDLRETQYF TGTGCCAGCAGCTACCGGGACTTACGAGAGACCCAGTACTTC - TRBJ2-5 - TRBV5-6 14
CASSRNPDRVDTEAFF TGTGCCAGCAGCCGGAACCCGGACAGGGTAGACACTGAAGCTTTCTTT - TRBJ1-1 TRBD1 TRBV9 16
CAISVADKGQETQYF TGTGCCATCAGTGTAGCGGACAAGGGCCAAGAGACCCAGTACTTC - TRBJ2-5 - TRBV10-3 15
CASRKNRVSGANVLTF TGTGCCAGTAGAAAGAACAGGGTGTCCGGGGCCAACGTCCTGACTTTC once TRBJ2-6 - TRBV3-1/TRBV3-2 16
CASDRENTGELFF TGTGCCAGCGATAGAGAAAACACCGGGGAGCTGTTTTTT - TRBJ2-2 - TRBV7-9 13
CASRTGTSVGIGELFF TGTGCCAGCAGGACCGGGACTAGCGTGGGGATCGGGGAGCTGTTTTTT - TRBJ2-2 TRBD2 TRBV5-4 16
CASSLRDSSFGYTF TGTGCCAGCAGTTTACGGGACAGCTCCTTTGGCTACACCTTC - TRBJ1-2 TRBD1 TRBV27 14
CASSEARGFGTGDLGRNQPQHF TGTGCCAGCAGTGAAGCGAGGGGCTTTGGGACAGGGGATTTGGGACGCAATCAGCCCCAGCATTTT - TRBJ1-5 TRBD1 TRBV2 22
CAIRQGLQETQYF TGTGCCATCCGGCAGGGCCTCCAAGAGACCCAGTACTTC - TRBJ2-5 - TRBV10-3 13
CASRLGHFSGNTIYF TGTGCCAGCAGGCTTGGACACTTCTCTGGAAACACCATATATTTT - TRBJ1-3 - TRBV6-5 15
CASSSSPGGEQYF TGTGCCAGCAGCTCATCCCCCGGAGGCGAGCAGTACTTC - TRBJ2-7 - TRBV9 13
CASSIGRYGYTF TGTGCCAGTAGTATCGGGAGATATGGCTACACCTTC - TRBJ1-2 - TRBV19 12
CASSQQRGMAFF TGTGCCAGCAGCCAGCAAAGGGGAATGGCTTTCTTT - TRBJ1-1 - TRBV5-4 12
CSVRRGGDNEQFF TGCAGCGTTCGCCGGGGAGGGGACAATGAGCAGTTCTTC once TRBJ2-1 TRBD2 TRBV29-1 13
CASRPGQASYEQYF TGTGCCAGCAGACCGGGACAAGCCTCCTACGAGCAGTACTTC - TRBJ2-7 - TRBV7-2 14
CASSYGQGDSTDTQYF TGTGCCAGCAGTTACGGACAGGGGGATTCGACAGATACGCAGTATTTT - TRBJ2-3 TRBD1 TRBV6-2/TRBV6-3 16
CASSAAGSEAFF TGTGCCAGTAGTGCCGCAGGCTCTGAAGCTTTCTTT - TRBJ1-1 - TRBV19 12
CASSGKVGGSSYNEQFF TGTGCCAGCAGTGGGAAGGTTGGGGGGAGCTCCTACAATGAGCAGTTCTTC - TRBJ2-1 - TRBV6-1 17
CASSFWGDNEQFF TGTGCCAGCAGTTTTTGGGGCGACAATGAGCAGTTCTTC - TRBJ2-1 - TRBV27 13
CSASWGQGAYGYTF TGCAGTGCTAGTTGGGGACAGGGGGCGTATGGCTACACCTTC - TRBJ1-2 TRBD1 TRBV20-1 14
CSAGGTSHQETQYF TGCAGCGCCGGAGGGACGTCCCACCAAGAGACCCAGTACTTC - TRBJ2-5 - TRBV29-1 14
CASSQTGGQQPQHF TGTGCCAGCAGCCAAACAGGGGGGCAGCAGCCCCAGCATTTT - TRBJ1-5 TRBD1 TRBV3-1/TRBV3-2 14